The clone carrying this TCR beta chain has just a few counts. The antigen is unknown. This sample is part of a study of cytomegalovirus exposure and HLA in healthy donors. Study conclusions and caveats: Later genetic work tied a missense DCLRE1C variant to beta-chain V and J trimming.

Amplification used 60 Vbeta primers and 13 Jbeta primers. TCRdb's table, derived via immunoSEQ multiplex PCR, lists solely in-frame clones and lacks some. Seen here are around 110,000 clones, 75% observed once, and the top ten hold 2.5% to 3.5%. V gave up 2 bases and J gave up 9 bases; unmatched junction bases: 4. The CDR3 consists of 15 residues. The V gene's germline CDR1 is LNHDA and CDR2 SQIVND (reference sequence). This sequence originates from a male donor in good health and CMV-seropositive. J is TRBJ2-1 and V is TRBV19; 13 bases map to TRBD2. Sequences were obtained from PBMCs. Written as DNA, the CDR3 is TGTGCCAGTAGTATATACACTAGCGGGAGGGGTGAGCAGTTCTTC. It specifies CASSIYTSGRGEQFF.